The present entry profiles one TCR beta chain with its context. This record belongs to a study of patients and donors after allogeneic stem cell transplantation. MiXCR, applied by TCRdb to the RT-PCR reads, yields one record per CDR3 protein. In the table there are 150,000 to 200,000 distinct CDR3 sequences, about a quarter of which are singletons. Per germline, CDR1 SGHAT and CDR2 FQNNGV. Trimming removed 5 bases at V and 10 bases at J, with 14 bases between. The CDR3 loop spans 13 amino acids. Sequencing was performed on blood, either unsorted or a sorted T cell fraction (not recorded which). This sequence joins TRBV11-2 and TRBJ1-4; D remains ambiguous. The sequence was collected from a human donor who was either an allogeneic HSCT recipient or a stem cell or donor lymphocyte infusion donor (not recorded which). It is not recorded whose cells these are; they may come from a transplant donor. CDR3 loop: CASSPRNTRKLFF. Here the CDR3 DNA reads TGTGCCAGCAGCCCGCGGAATACAAGAAAACTGTTTTTT.